The 14 T cell receptor beta chains below come from one sample, sequenced in a study of blood T cell repertoires in COVID-19. The assay was immunoSEQ multiplex PCR, and TCRdb's table has in-frame clones only and misses some. The table lists roughly 250,000 clones, around 85% of them singletons. Sequenced material: peripheral blood. The receptors stem from a woman aged 35 to 49 with active or convalescent COVID-19.

This clone was detected a few times. The CDR3 region has the DNA TGCGCCAGCACCCTGGAGGCGGGGACCTATGGCTACACCTTC. This codes for CASTLEAGTYGYTF. The chain joins TRBV5-1 to TRBJ1-2; TRBD1 might be the D (5 bases). V was pared by 6 bases and J by 4 bases, with 16 bases between. Germline V gene data show CDR1 as SGHRS and CDR2 as YFSETQ. The CDR3 has 14 residues.

The chain combines TRBV27 with TRBJ1-4; D perhaps matches TRBD1 (5 bases). The CDR3 covers 15 residues. Germline assignment: CDR1 MNHEY and CDR2 SMNVEV (reference sequence). V was trimmed by 3 bases and J by 8 bases, leaving 16 bases between them. CDR3 nucleotides: TGTGCCAGCAGTTTCTCCAGGGCCTCGAAGGAAAAACTGTTTTTT. The encoded protein is CASSFSRASKEKLFF.

The chain is built from TRBV29-1 and TRBJ2-1; D not resolved. The CDR3 loop spans 16 amino acids. Germline V gene data show CDR1 as SQVTM and CDR2 as ANQGSEA. The V and J ends lost 6 bases and 0 bases respectively, with 18 bases between them. The CDR3 DNA follows: TGCAGCGTCCTAACGGGTAGGCCGAGCTCCTACAATGAGCAGTTCTTC. This codes for CSVLTGRPSSYNEQFF.

The chain couples TRBV5-1 to TRBJ1-2; TRBD1 aligns across 9 bases. In germline, CDR1 is SGHRS, CDR2 YFSETQ. V lost 0 bases and J lost 8; bases outside the gene matches: 8. This CDR3 spans 15 amino acids. The CDR3 nucleotides are TGCGCCAGCAGCTTGGGAGGACAGGGGACGGGCGGCTACACCTTC. Residues: CASSLGGQGTGGYTF.

V gene TRBV7-9 combines with J gene TRBJ1-1; maybe TRBD1 (6 bases). This CDR3 region has 15 residues. V was cut by 5 bases and J by 1 base, with 14 bases left in between. Germline CDR1 is SEHNR and CDR2 is FQNEAQ (reference sequence). CDR3 residues: CASSPVGTWNTEAFF. The DNA of the CDR3 is TGTGCCAGCAGCCCGGTCGGGACATGGAACACTGAAGCTTTCTTT.

The rearrangement links TRBV28 to TRBJ2-5; TRBD1 agrees at 11 bases. The germline V gene encodes CDR1 MDHEN and CDR2 SYDVKM. V lost 4 bases and J lost 4; bases outside the gene matches: 8. There are 16 residues in the CDR3. CDR3 sequence reads: CASSSSRTGGLETQYF. The CDR3 DNA follows: TGTGCCAGCAGTTCCTCCCGGACAGGGGGCTTAGAGACCCAGTACTTC.

The chain combines TRBV18 with TRBJ2-5; TRBD2 is a possible D gene (5 bases). Germline V lookup: CDR1 KGHSH, CDR2 LQKENI. V lost 3 bases and J 0 bases, leaving 5 bases between the germline ends. This CDR3 has 13 residues. CDR3 sequence reads: CASSPGDQETQYF. The CDR3, as DNA: TGTGCCAGCTCACCGGGAGACCAAGAGACCCAGTACTTC.

This clone was counted between two and nine times. Other nucleotide sequences in the sample specify the same CDR3. The rearrangement links TRBV18 to TRBJ1-5, with 11 bases aligning to TRBD1. J lost 6 bases, V lost 3 bases, and 4 bases had no gene match. The length of the CDR3 is 15 residues. Per the germline V gene, CDR1 is KGHSH and CDR2 is LQKENI. DNA of the CDR3: TGTGCCAGCTCACCCGGACAGGGGGCGGGTCAGCCCCAGCATTTT. Its translation is CASSPGQGAGQPQHF.

The chain employs TRBV6-4 and TRBJ1-6; D perhaps matches TRBD1 (5 bases). V lost 4 bases and J lost 8, with 9 bases in between. CDR1 is MRHNA, CDR2 SNTAGT, per germline. There are 13 residues in the CDR3. The CDR3 here is CASSAETDSPLHF. As DNA, the CDR3 is TGTGCCAGCAGTGCCGAGACAGATTCACCCCTCCACTTT.

The J gene is TRBJ2-1, the V gene TRBV5-1, with 8 bases aligning to TRBD1. The V segment lost 4 bases and the J segment 2 bases; nucleotides outside the gene matches: 5. The CDR3 spans 15 residues. The germline CDR1 and CDR2 sequences are SGHRS and YFSETQ. The DNA for the CDR3 is TGCGCCAGCAGCCGTGGACAGGGACCCTACAATGAGCAGTTCTTC. Translated: CASSRGQGPYNEQFF.

J is TRBJ1-2 and V is TRBV28, with D uncertain. CDR3 length equals 15 residues. V lost 3 bases and J lost 4, with 15 bases in between. Germline V gives CDR1 MDHEN, CDR2 SYDVKM. CDR3 amino acids: CASSLSGFLTYGYTF. The CDR3, as DNA: TGTGCCAGCAGTTTGTCCGGGTTTCTCACCTATGGCTACACCTTC.

Details on this clone: This same CDR3 is encoded by further DNA sequences in the sample. The chain combines TRBV2 with TRBJ1-5, with D unclear. This CDR3 comprises 13 residues. The V gene lost 4 bases and the J gene lost 7 bases, with 11 bases spanning the gap. Germline CDR1 and CDR2: SNHLY and FYNNEI. This CDR3 reads CASSGGLGQPQHF. The CDR3 DNA reads TGTGCCAGCAGTGGTGGGCTTGGGCAGCCCCAGCATTTT. Supplemented by reference TRBV2 and TRBJ1-5, the full variable domain reads EPEVTQTPSHQVTQMGQEVILRCVPISNHLYFYWYRQILGQKVEFLVSFYNNEISEKSEIFDDQFSVERPDGSNFTLKIRSTKLEDSAMYFCASSGGLGQPQHFGDGTRLSIL.

The V call is TRBV5-3, the J call TRBJ1-4; a possible D gene is TRBD1 (5 bases). TRBV5-3 is assigned to the ORF class and has an uncertain function. V was pared by 4 bases and J by 4 bases, with 8 bases between. The CDR3 is made up of 13 amino acids. The CDR3 region has the DNA TGTGCCAGAAGCGTCAGGGTTAATGAAAAACTGTTTTTT. Translation gives CARSVRVNEKLFF.

V is TRBV12-3 or TRBV12-4 and J is TRBJ1-3; D is unclear. The CDR3 totals 13 residues. V dropped 6 bases and J dropped 0 bases, with 6 bases sitting between them. The CDR3 loop reads CASRQSSGNTIYF. The CDR3 region has the DNA TGTGCCAGCAGACAGAGCTCTGGAAACACCATATATTTT.